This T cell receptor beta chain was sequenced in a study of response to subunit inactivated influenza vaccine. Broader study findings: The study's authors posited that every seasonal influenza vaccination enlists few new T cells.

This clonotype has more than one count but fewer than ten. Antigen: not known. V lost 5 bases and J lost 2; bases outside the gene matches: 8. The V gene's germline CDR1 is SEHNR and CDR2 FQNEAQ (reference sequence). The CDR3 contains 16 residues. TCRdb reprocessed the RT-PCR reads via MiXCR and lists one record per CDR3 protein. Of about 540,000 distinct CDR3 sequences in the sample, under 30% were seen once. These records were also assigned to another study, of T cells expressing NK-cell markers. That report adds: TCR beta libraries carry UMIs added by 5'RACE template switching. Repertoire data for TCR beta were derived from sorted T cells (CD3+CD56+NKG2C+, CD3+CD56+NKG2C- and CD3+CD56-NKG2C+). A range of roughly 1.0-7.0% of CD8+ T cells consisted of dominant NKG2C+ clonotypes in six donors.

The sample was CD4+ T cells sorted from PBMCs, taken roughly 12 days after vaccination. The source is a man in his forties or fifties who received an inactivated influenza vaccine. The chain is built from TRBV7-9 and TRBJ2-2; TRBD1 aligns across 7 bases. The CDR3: CASSHRRDSNTGELFF. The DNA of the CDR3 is TGTGCCAGCAGCCACCGTCGGGACAGTAACACCGGGGAGCTGTTTTTT.